This paragraph reports one T cell receptor (beta chain). Its antigen is still unknown. The V gene's germline CDR1 is MNHEY and CDR2 SVGEGT. Trimming shortened V by 4 bases and J by 2 bases, and 15 bases separated the two germline ends. The CDR3 spans 15 residues. This entry is derived from a study of blood T cells in healthy people across ages. Findings of the study overall: In these data, TCR beta diversity tracked strongly with naive T cell percentage. The long-lived group displayed more naive CD4+ cells, plus higher diversity, than the aged donors did. Across the age range, TCR beta diversity per million T cells fell in a roughly linear way.

Then a second PCR, running roughly 7 to 11 cycles, was carried out with a sample-barcoded 5' primer and a J-beta primer mix. TCRdb itself ran the 5' RACE reads through MiXCR, one entry per CDR3 protein. The repertoire has about 680,000 distinct CDR3 sequences, roughly 50% of them found once; the top ten carry 25% to 35%. The specimen sequenced was blood. The TCR comes from a woman aged 55-70 years in good health. The chain employs TRBV6-2 or TRBV6-3 and TRBJ2-7; maybe TRBD2 (6 bases). DNA of the CDR3: TGTGCCAGCAGTTTTTCTCGGGACTTCACCTACGAGCAGTACTTC. This codes for CASSFSRDFTYEQYF.